The T cell receptor beta chain under discussion was sequenced for a study of cytomegalovirus exposure and HLA in healthy donors. The PCR contained 60 Vbeta and 13 Jbeta primers. Measured with immunoSEQ multiplex PCR; TCRdb has only the in-frame clones, and not every one. This table holds over 70,000 clones. Donors likely had unrecorded immune exposures despite being nominally healthy when sampled. As concerns this clone: Other DNA sequences of this sample code for an identical CDR3.

This CDR3 has 14 amino acids. Germline V CDR1 and CDR2: MDHEN, SYDVKM. V lost 6 bases and J lost 4; bases outside the gene matches: 5. The clonotype originates from a middle-aged woman in good health and CMV-seropositive. V usage is TRBV28 and J usage is TRBJ1-5; 8 bases are a match to TRBD1. Sequenced material: PBMCs. This CDR3 reads CASSLGQANQPQHF. As DNA, the CDR3 is TGTGCCAGCAGCCTGGGACAGGCGAATCAGCCCCAGCATTTT.